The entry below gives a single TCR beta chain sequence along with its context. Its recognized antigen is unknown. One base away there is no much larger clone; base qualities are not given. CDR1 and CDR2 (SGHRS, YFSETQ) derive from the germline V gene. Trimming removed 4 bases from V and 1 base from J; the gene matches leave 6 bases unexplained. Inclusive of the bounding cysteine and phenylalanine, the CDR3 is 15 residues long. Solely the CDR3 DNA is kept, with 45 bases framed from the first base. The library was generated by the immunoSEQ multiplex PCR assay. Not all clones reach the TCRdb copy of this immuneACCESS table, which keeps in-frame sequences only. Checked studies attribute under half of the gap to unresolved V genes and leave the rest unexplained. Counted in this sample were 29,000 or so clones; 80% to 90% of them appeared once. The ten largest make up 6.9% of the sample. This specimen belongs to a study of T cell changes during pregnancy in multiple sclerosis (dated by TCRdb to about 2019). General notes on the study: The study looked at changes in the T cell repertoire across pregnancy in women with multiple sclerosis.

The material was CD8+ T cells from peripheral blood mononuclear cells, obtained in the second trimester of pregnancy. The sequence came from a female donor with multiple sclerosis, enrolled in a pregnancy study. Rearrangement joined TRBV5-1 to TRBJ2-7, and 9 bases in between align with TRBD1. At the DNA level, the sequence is TGCGCCAGCAGCGGGACAGGGCGACCATCCTACGAGCAGTACTTC. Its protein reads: CASSGTGRPSYEQYF.